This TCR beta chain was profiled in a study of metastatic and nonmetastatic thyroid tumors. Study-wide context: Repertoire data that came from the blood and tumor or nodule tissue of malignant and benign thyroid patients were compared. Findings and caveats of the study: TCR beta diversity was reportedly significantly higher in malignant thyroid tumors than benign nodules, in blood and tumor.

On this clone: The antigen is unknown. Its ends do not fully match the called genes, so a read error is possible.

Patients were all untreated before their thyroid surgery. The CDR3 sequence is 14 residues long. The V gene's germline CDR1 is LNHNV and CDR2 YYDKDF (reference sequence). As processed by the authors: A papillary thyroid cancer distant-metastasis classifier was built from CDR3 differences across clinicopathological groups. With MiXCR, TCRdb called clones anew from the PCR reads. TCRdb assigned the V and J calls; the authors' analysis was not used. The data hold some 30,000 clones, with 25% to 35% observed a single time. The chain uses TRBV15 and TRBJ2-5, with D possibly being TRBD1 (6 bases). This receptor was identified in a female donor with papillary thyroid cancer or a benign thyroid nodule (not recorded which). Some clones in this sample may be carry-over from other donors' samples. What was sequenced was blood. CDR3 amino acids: CVTSMDRGQETQYF. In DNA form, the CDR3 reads TGTGTCACCAGCATGGATAGGGGGCAAGAGACCCAGTACTTC.